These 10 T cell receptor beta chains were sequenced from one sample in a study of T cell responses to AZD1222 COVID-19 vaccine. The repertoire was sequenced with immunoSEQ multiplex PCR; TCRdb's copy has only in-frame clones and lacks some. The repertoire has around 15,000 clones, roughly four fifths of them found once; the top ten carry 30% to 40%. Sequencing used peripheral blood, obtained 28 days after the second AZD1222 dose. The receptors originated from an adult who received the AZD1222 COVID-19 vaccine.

The CDR3 DNA sequence: TGTGCCAGTAGTATGGGACCGGGACGAGAGACCCAGTACTTC. Translated: CASSMGPGRETQYF. This chain uses TRBV19 with TRBJ2-5; either TRBD1 or TRBD2 may fit D (5 bases each). The CDR3 sequence is 14 residues long. Per the germline V gene, CDR1 is LNHDA and CDR2 is SQIVND (reference sequence). Trimming left V 3 bases short and J 4 bases short, with 12 bases between.

Here the CDR3 reads CASSLPGLVTDEQFF. CDR3 in DNA: TGTGCCAGCAGTTTACCGGGACTAGTAACTGATGAGCAGTTCTTC. The genes are TRBV28 and TRBJ2-1; TRBD2 agrees at 8 bases. Germline lookup yields CDR1 MDHEN and CDR2 SYDVKM. J lost 8 bases, V lost 2 bases, and 8 bases had no gene match. The CDR3 is 15 amino acids.

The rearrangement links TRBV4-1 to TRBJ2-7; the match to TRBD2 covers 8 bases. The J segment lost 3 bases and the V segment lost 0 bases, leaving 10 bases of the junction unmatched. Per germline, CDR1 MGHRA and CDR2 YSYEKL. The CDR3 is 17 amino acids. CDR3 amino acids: CASSQESAGGTFYEQYF. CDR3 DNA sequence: TGCGCCAGCAGCCAAGAATCGGCGGGAGGAACTTTCTACGAGCAGTACTTC.

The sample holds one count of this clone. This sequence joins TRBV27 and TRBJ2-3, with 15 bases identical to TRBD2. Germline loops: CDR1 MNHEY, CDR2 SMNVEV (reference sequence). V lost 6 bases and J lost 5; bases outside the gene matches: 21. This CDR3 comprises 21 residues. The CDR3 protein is CASRRYPVPGLAGGEVDTQYF. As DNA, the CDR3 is TGTGCCAGCAGGCGCTACCCCGTCCCGGGACTAGCGGGGGGCGAGGTAGATACGCAGTATTTT.

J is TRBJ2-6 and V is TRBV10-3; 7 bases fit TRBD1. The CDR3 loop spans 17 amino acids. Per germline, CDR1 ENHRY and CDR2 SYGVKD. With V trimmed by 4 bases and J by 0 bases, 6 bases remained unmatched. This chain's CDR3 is CAISARDSSSGANVLTF. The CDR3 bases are TGTGCCATCAGTGCTAGGGACAGCAGCTCTGGGGCCAACGTCCTGACTTTC.

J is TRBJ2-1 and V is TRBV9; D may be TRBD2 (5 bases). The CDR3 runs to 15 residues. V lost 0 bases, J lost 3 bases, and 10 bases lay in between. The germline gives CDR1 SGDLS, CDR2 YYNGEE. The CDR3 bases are TGTGCCAGCAGCGTAGGGCGGGCGAGCTACAATGAGCAGTTCTTC. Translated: CASSVGRASYNEQFF.

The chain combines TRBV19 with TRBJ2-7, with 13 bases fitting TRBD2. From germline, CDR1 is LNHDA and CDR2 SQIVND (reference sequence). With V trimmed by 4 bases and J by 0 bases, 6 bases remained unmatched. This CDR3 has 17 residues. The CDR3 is CASSREGLAGTSYEQYF. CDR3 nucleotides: TGTGCCAGTAGTAGAGAGGGACTAGCGGGAACCTCCTACGAGCAGTACTTC.

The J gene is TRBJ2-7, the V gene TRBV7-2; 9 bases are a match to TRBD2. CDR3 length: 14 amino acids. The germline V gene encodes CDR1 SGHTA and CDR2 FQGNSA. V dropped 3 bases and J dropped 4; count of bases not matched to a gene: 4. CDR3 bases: TGTGCCAGCAGCTTCGTAGCGGGAGAGTACGAGCAGTACTTC. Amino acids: CASSFVAGEYEQYF. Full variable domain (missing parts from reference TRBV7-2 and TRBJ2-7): GAGVSQSPSNKVTEKGKDVELRCDPISGHTALYWYRQSLGQGLEFLIYFQGNSAPDKSGLPSDRFSAERTGGSVSTLTIQRTQQEDSAVYLCASSFVAGEYEQYFGPGTRLTVT.

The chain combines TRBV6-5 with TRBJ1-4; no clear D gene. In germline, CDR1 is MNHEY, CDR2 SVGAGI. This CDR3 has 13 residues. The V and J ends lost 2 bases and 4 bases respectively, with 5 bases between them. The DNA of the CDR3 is TGTGCCAGCAGTTACCAGGTTAATGAAAAACTGTTTTTT. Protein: CASSYQVNEKLFF.

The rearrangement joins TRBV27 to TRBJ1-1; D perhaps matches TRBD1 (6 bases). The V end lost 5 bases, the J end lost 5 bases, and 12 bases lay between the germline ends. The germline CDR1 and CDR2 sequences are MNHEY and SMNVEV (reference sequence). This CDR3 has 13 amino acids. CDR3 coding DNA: TGTGCCAGCAGTCTACAGGGAGGAACTGAAGCTTTCTTT. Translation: CASSLQGGTEAFF.